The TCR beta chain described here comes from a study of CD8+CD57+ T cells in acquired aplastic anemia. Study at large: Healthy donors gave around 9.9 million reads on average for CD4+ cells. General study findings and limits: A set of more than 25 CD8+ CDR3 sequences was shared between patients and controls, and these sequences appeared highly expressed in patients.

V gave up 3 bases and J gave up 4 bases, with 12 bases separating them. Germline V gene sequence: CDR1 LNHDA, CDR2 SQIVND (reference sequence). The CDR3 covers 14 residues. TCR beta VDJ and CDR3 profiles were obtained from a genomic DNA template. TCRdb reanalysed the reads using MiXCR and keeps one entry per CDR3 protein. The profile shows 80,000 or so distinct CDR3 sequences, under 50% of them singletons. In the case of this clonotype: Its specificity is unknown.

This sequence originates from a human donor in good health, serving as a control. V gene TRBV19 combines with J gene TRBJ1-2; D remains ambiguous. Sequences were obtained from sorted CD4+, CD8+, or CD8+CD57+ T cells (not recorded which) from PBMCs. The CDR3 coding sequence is TGTGCCAGTAGTATTGCATCCGGGAGCTATGGCTACACCTTC. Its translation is CASSIASGSYGYTF.